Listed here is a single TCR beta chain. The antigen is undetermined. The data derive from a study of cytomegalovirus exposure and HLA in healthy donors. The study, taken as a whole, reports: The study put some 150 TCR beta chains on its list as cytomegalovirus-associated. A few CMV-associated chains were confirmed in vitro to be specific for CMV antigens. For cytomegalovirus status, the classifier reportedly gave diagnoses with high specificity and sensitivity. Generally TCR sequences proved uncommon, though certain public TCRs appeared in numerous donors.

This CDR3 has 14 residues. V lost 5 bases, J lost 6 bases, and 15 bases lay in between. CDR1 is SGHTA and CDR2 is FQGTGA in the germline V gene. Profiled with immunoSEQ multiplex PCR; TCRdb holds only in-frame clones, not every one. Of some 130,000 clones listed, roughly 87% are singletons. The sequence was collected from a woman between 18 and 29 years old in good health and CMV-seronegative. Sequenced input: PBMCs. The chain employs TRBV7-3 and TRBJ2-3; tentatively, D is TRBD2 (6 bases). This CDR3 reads CASSVGLEGDTQYF. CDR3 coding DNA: TGTGCCAGCAGCGTCGGGCTGGAGGGGGATACGCAGTATTTT.